These T cell receptor beta chains were read from a single sample in a study of blood T cells in healthy people across ages. TCRdb re-called the 5' RACE reads with MiXCR, one entry per CDR3 protein. The table includes some 640,000 distinct CDR3 sequences, over 45% detected once. Sequenced: blood. The source is a woman in her sixties in good health. Both conserved end residues are part of each CDR3. The order of the fields is J gene, V gene, CDR3 protein.

>-|TRBV29-1
CSVEGVAGGVYNEQYF
>TRBJ2-7|TRBV15
CATSREVSYEQYF
>-|TRBV5-5
CASSLGAKGLETQYF
>TRBJ2-6|TRBV7-6
CASSPIPGQGTGANVLTF
>TRBJ1-2|TRBV5-6
CASSARRDGGYTF
>TRBJ2-7|TRBV29-1
CSVTTDISYEQYF
>TRBJ1-5|TRBV6-5
CASSLRGAGPGQPQHF
>TRBJ1-2|TRBV29-1
CSVLTGTAYGYTF
>TRBJ1-1|TRBV2
CATTGATNTEAFF
>-|TRBV29-1
CSAPRSGYNEQYF
>TRBJ2-7|TRBV5-6
CATGRGRREEQYF
>TRBJ2-7|TRBV6-2/TRBV6-3
CASRYSRGEQYF
>TRBJ2-7|TRBV7-2
CASSWTGTSGSEQYF
>TRBJ2-1|TRBV3-1
CASSQQGGEQFF
>TRBJ2-3|TRBV20-1
CSARPTSGSWDTQYF
>TRBJ2-1|TRBV4-3
CASSQERSAGGYNEQFF
>TRBJ2-5|TRBV7-9
CASSLRRGPPQETQYF
>TRBJ2-3|TRBV20-1
CSADGLAGVLPDTQYF
>TRBJ2-7|TRBV28
CASSFPRFREGRYEQYF
>TRBJ2-7|TRBV4-2
CASSQASRARGSYEQYF
>TRBJ1-2|TRBV15
CATSRPRVGASDYGYTF
>TRBJ1-2|TRBV7-9
CASSRTGSYGYTF
>TRBJ1-1|TRBV18
CASSPAGKMNTEAFF
>TRBJ2-5|TRBV9
CASSVATDQETQYF
>TRBJ1-2|TRBV20-1
CSAGQGLNYGYTF
>TRBJ1-4|TRBV7-2
CASSLSGTGNEELFF
>TRBJ2-5|TRBV20-1
CSARDSPGAQETQYF
>TRBJ2-7|TRBV20-1
CSAPDTRSRYEQYF
>TRBJ1-1|TRBV28
CASSINTEAFF
>TRBJ2-7|TRBV28
CASSLSPTSRYEQYF
>TRBJ1-5|TRBV4-3
CASSQEGDPNQPQHF
>TRBJ2-3|TRBV29-1
CSVWSGDTQYF
>TRBJ1-2|TRBV7-9
CASSLDAGISYGYTF
>TRBJ1-1|TRBV6-1
CASLGGNRITEAFF
>TRBJ2-7|TRBV14
CASNAGTGIEQYF
>TRBJ1-2|TRBV6-2/TRBV6-3
CASSYSGTVIHGYTF
>TRBJ2-4|TRBV6-5
CASSRSAGNIQYF
>TRBJ2-6|TRBV7-9
CASSLKAAGFGANVLTF
>TRBJ1-2|TRBV28
CASNLGHPMGYTF
>TRBJ2-1|TRBV5-1
CASSLGAFSYNEQFF
>TRBJ2-1|TRBV20-1
CSAIAGQAQFF
>TRBJ1-1|TRBV29-1
CSVRPGQEMNPEAFF
>-|TRBV30
CARSQSGSEQYF
>TRBJ2-7|TRBV20-1
CSARDPGTSGITYEQYF
>TRBJ1-4|TRBV5-1
CASSLVPNEKLFF
>TRBJ2-7|TRBV7-2
CASSLAPSTGDSSYEQYF
>TRBJ2-1|TRBV5-6
CASSLDRGRVRGNEQFF
>TRBJ2-1|TRBV5-4
CASSSYPTSGRTYNEQFF
>TRBJ2-1|TRBV10-3
CAISARRAGEGEQFF
>TRBJ2-3|TRBV11-2
CASSFDLSHLSTDTQYF
>TRBJ2-5|TRBV9
CASSVTGQGETQYF
>TRBJ1-4|TRBV10-3
CAISESVTGMSGEKLFF
>TRBJ2-3|TRBV18
CASSPITGKDTQYF
>TRBJ2-3|TRBV7-3
CASSLGGFTSTDTQYF
>TRBJ2-1|TRBV14
CASSQAWGPSYNEQFF
>TRBJ2-7|TRBV28
CASRTTGTSGEQYF
>TRBJ2-5|TRBV7-9
CASSLPGGVETQYF
>TRBJ1-1|TRBV24-1
CATSERGTGQGGGAFF
>TRBJ2-2|TRBV5-1
CASSFDLTGELFF